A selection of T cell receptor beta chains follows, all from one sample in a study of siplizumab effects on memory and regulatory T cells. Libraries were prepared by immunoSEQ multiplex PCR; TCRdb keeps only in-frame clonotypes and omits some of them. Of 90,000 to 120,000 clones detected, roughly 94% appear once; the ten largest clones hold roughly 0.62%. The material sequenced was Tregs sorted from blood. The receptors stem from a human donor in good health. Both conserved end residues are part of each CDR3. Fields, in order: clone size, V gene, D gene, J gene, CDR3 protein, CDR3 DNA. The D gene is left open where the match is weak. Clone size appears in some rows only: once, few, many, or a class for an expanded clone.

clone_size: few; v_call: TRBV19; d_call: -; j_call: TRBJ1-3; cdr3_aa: CASSIIGGGNTIYF; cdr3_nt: TGTGCCAGTAGTATTATTGGCGGAGGAAACACCATATATTTT
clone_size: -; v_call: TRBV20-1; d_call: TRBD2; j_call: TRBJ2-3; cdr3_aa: CSAGTSVTQYF; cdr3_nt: TGCAGTGCCGGGACTAGCGTAACGCAGTATTTT
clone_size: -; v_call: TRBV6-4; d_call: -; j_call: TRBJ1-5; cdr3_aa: CANLDPRECCNQPQHF; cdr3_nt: TGTGCCAACCTAGATCCCCGGGAGTGCTGCAATCAGCCCCAGCATTTT
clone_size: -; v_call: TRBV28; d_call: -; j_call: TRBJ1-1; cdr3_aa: CASSFALGGKAFF; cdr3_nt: TGTGCCAGCAGTTTTGCCCTCGGAGGGAAAGCTTTCTTT
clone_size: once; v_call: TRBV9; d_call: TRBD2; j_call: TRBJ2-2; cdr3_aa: CASSMSSAGVTGELFF; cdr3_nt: TGTGCCAGCAGCATGTCCTCGGCGGGAGTTACCGGGGAGCTGTTTTTT
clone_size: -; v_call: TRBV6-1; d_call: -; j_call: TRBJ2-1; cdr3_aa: CASGGPSPNYNEQFF; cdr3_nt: TGTGCCAGCGGGGGTCCTAGTCCGAACTACAATGAGCAGTTCTTC
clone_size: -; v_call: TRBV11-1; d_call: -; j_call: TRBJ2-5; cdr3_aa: CASSPQVATSFGETQYF; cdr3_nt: TGTGCCAGCAGCCCCCAGGTCGCCACTAGCTTTGGTGAGACCCAGTACTTC
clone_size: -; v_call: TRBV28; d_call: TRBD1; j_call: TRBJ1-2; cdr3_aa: CASDMGGTVYGYTF; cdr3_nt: TGTGCCAGCGATATGGGCGGGACAGTCTATGGCTACACCTTC
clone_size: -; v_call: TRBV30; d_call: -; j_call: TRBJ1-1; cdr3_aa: CAWSRYSDYTEAFF; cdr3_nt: TGTGCCTGGAGTCGCTACAGCGACTACACTGAAGCTTTCTTT
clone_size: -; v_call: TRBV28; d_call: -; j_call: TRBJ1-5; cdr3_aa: CASSFRRRPDQPQHF; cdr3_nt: TGTGCCAGCAGTTTTCGGCGGCGACCTGATCAGCCCCAGCATTTT
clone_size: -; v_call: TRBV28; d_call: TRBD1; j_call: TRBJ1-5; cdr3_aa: CASSLRTVGTGNQPQHF; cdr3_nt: TGTGCCAGCAGTCTCAGGACGGTAGGGACAGGCAATCAGCCCCAGCATTTT
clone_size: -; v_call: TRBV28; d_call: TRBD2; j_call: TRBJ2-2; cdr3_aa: CASNWLAANTGELFF; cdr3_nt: TGTGCCAGCAATTGGCTAGCGGCGAACACCGGGGAGCTGTTTTTT
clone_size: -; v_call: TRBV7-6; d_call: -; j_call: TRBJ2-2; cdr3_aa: CASSSARRTDTGELFF; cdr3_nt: TGTGCCAGCAGCTCAGCGCGTCGGACTGACACCGGGGAGCTGTTTTTT
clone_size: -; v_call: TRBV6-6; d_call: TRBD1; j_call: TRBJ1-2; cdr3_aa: CASSQGTGDGYTF; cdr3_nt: TGTGCCAGCAGCCAGGGGACAGGGGATGGCTACACCTTC
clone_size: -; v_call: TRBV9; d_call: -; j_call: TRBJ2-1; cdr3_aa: CASSVALRSGNEQFF; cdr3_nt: TGTGCCAGCAGCGTAGCTCTCAGGTCCGGGAATGAGCAGTTCTTC
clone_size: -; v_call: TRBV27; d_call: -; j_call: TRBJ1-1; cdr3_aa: CASSLIGLGEAFF; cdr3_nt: TGTGCCAGCAGTCTCATCGGGTTGGGTGAAGCTTTCTTT
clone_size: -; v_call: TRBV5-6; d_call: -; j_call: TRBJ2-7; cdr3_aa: CASSLGWRSSYYEQYF; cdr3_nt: TGTGCCAGCAGCTTGGGCTGGAGATCTAGCTACTACGAGCAGTACTTC
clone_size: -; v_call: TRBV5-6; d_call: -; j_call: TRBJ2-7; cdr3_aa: CASSLDFYEQYF; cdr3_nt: TGTGCCAGCAGCTTGGATTTCTACGAGCAGTACTTC
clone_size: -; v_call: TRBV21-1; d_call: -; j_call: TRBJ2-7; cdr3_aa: CASRVMTGGWQYF; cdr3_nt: TGTGCCAGCAGGGTAATGACGGGCGGTTGGCAGTACTTC
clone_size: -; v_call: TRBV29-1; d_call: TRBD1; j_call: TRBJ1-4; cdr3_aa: CSVVRAGTGNEKLFF; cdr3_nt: TGCAGCGTGGTCCGAGCGGGGACAGGGAATGAAAAACTGTTTTTT
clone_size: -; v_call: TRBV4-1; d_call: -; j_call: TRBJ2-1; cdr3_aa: CASSPRLGLGGLNEQFF; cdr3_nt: TGCGCCAGCAGCCCAAGGCTGGGACTGGGAGGTCTCAATGAGCAGTTCTTC
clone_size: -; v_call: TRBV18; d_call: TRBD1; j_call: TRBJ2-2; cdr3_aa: CASSPRPGTGYTGELFF; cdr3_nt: TGTGCCAGCTCACCACGTCCCGGGACAGGGTACACCGGGGAGCTGTTTTTT
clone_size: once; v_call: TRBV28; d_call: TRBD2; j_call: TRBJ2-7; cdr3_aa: CASSMGLPYEQYF; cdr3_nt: TGTGCCAGCAGTATGGGACTACCCTACGAGCAGTACTTC
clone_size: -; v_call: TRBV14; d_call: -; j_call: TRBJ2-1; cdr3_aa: CASSPSQDFRRSNEQFF; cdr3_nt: TGTGCCAGCAGCCCCTCCCAAGATTTTAGGCGGAGCAATGAGCAGTTCTTC
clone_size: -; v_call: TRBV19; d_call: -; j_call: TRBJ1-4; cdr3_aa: CASHNRVGTNEKLFF; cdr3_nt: TGTGCCAGTCACAACAGGGTTGGAACTAATGAAAAACTGTTTTTT
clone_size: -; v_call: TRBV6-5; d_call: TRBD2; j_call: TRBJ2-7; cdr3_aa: CASGGGTEQYF; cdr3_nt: TGTGCCAGTGGGGGGGGGACCGAGCAGTACTTC
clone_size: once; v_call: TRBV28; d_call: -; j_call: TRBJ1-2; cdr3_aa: CASIKIRGTNYGYTF; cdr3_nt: TGTGCCAGCATCAAAATCAGGGGAACTAACTATGGCTACACCTTC
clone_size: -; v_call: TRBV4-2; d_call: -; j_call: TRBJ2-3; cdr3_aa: CASSQERVWTDTQYF; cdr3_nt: TGTGCCAGCAGCCAAGAACGGGTTTGGACAGATACGCAGTATTTT
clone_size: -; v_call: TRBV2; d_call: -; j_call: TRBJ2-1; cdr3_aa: CASSVRGREQFF; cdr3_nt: TGTGCCAGCAGCGTCAGAGGGCGGGAGCAGTTCTTC
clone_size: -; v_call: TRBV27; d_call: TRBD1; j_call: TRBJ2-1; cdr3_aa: CASRNHIGGGDRAYNEQFF; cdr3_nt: TGTGCCAGCAGAAATCACATCGGGGGTGGGGACAGGGCCTACAATGAGCAGTTCTTC
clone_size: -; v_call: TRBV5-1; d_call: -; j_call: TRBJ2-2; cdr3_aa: CASSLVGTNTGELFF; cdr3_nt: TGCGCCAGCAGCTTGGTGGGAACTAACACCGGGGAGCTGTTTTTT
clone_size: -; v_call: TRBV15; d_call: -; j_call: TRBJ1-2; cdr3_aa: CATSRGLGVYYGYTF; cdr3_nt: TGTGCCACCAGCAGGGGGCTAGGGGTTTACTATGGCTACACCTTC
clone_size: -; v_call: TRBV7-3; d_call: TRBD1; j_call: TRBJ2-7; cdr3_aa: CASSSTGGYEQYF; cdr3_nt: TGTGCCAGCAGCTCCACAGGGGGGTACGAGCAGTACTTC
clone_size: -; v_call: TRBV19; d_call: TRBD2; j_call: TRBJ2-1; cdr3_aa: CASSLWLAGRNEQFF; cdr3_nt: TGTGCCAGTAGTTTGTGGCTAGCGGGAAGAAATGAGCAGTTCTTC
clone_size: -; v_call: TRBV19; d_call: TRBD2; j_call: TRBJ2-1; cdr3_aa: CASSIRSVGLAGGNEQFF; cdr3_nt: TGTGCCAGTAGTATCCGATCAGTAGGGCTAGCGGGAGGGAATGAGCAGTTCTTC
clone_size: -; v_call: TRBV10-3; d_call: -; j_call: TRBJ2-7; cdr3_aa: CAISGRAGTAAYEQYF; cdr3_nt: TGTGCCATCAGTGGGAGGGCCGGGACCGCCGCCTACGAGCAGTACTTC
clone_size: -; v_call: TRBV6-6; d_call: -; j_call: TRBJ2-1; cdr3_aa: CVAFGGGGNEQFF; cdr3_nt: TGTGTCGCGTTCGGGGGAGGAGGCAATGAGCAGTTCTTC
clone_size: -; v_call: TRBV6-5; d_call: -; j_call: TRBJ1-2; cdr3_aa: CASSGLGARGYTF; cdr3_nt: TGTGCCAGCAGTGGTTTGGGGGCTAGAGGCTACACCTTC
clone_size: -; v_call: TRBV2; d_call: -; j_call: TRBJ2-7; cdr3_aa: CASSEGLVGAYEQYF; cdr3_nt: TGTGCCAGCAGTGAAGGACTAGTCGGCGCCTACGAGCAGTACTTC
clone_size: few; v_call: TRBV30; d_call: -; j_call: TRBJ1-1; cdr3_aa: CAWSVDTEAFF; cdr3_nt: TGTGCCTGGAGTGTAGACACTGAAGCTTTCTTT
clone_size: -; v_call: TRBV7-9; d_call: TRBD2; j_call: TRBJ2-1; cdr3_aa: CASTLGGYNNEQFF; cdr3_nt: TGTGCCAGCACCCTGGGGGGGTACAACAATGAGCAGTTCTTC
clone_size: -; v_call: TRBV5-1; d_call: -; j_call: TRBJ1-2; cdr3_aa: CASTITYGSGPSGFGYGYTF; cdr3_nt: TGCGCCAGCACCATAACCTACGGGTCGGGACCCTCGGGGTTCGGGTATGGCTACACCTTC
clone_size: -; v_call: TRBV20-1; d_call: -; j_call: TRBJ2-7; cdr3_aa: CSASRYEQYF; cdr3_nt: TGCAGTGCTAGCCGTTACGAGCAGTACTTC
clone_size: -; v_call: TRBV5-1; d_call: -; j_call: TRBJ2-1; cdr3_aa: CASSSDRGQKRTSVEINEQFF; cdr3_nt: TGCGCCAGCAGTTCTGACAGGGGGCAGAAGAGGACTAGCGTAGAGATCAATGAGCAGTTCTTC